Each of the 9 T cell receptor beta chains below was sequenced from the same sample in a study of blood T cell repertoires in COVID-19. TCRdb's copy holds only in-frame clones and misses some; the assay was immunoSEQ multiplex PCR. The sample carries 150,000 or so clones, 80% to 90% recorded once. Sequenced input: peripheral blood. The receptors stem from an elderly man with acute or convalescent COVID-19.

This clone showed up just once. The gene calls are TRBV27 and TRBJ1-1; D gene ambiguous. The germline V gene has CDR1 MNHEY and CDR2 SMNVEV (reference sequence). This CDR3 is built from 15 residues. Trimming removed 2 bases at V and 0 bases at J, with 10 bases between. For the CDR3, the DNA is TGTGCCAGCAGTTTAAATACTAATATGAACACTGAAGCTTTCTTT. Translating gives CASSLNTNMNTEAFF.

The chain has TRBV5-6 and TRBJ1-3, with D unclear. In germline, CDR1 is SGHDT, CDR2 YYEEEE. The length of the CDR3 is 15 residues. Trimming shortened V by 4 bases and J by 3 bases, and 14 bases separated the two germline ends. The CDR3 nucleotides read TGTGCCAGCAGCCTCATCGGCGGCAGTGGAAACACCATATATTTT. This translates into CASSLIGGSGNTIYF.

The chain employs TRBV28 and TRBJ1-5; D remains ambiguous. Germline assignment: CDR1 MDHEN and CDR2 SYDVKM. The CDR3 has 17 amino acids. V dropped 6 bases and J dropped 0 bases, with 18 bases sitting between them. CDR3 bases: TGTGCCAGCAGCACTACTGCCGAGGGCCTTAGCAATCAGCCCCAGCATTTT. This gives the protein CASSTTAEGLSNQPQHF.

The chain is built from TRBV28 and TRBJ1-2, with unresolved D. The CDR3 extends over 13 amino acids. CDR1 and CDR2 from the germline V gene are MDHEN and SYDVKM. V lost 8 bases and J lost 4, with 14 bases in between. CDR3 amino acids: CASGLDEFYGYTF. The CDR3 DNA sequence: TGTGCCAGCGGGCTTGACGAGTTCTATGGCTACACCTTC.

V is TRBV27 and J is TRBJ1-5, with 9 bases lining up with TRBD1. Germline assignment: CDR1 MNHEY and CDR2 SMNVEV (reference sequence). V was clipped by 2 bases and J by 7 bases; unmatched bases: 0. This CDR3 contains 13 residues. Written as DNA, the CDR3 is TGTGCCAGCAGTTTAGACAGGGGGCAGCCCCAGCATTTT. Translated: CASSLDRGQPQHF.

V gene TRBV7-9 combines with J gene TRBJ2-1, with D possibly matching TRBD1 (6 bases). V lost 1 base and J 14 bases, leaving 15 bases between the germline ends. CDR3 length: 13 residues. The V gene's germline CDR1 is SEHNR and CDR2 FQNEAQ (reference sequence). Here the CDR3 reads CASSLDGLPGEFF. The CDR3 DNA is TGTGCCAGCAGCTTAGACGGGCTTCCAGGGGAGTTCTTC.

This rearrangement joins TRBV5-4 to TRBJ1-1; 7 positions match TRBD1. This CDR3 has 13 residues. Germline V gene sequence: CDR1 SGHNT, CDR2 YYREEE (reference sequence). Trimming cost V 3 bases and J 7 bases; bases outside gene matches: 6. This CDR3 reads CASSYGTENEAFF. For the CDR3, the DNA is TGTGCCAGCAGCTACGGGACAGAAAATGAAGCTTTCTTT. Supplemented by reference TRBV5-4 and TRBJ1-1, the full variable domain reads ETGVTQSPTHLIKTRGQQVTLRCSSQSGHNTVSWYQQALGQGPQFIFQYYREEENGRGNFPPRFSGLQFPNYSSELNVNALELDDSALYLCASSYGTENEAFFGQGTRLTVV.

As to this clone: This specimen includes other DNA sequences encoding the same CDR3. The rearrangement links TRBV5-1 to TRBJ1-2, with 7 bases matching TRBD1. The CDR3 has 13 residues. Germline CDR1 is SGHRS and CDR2 is YFSETQ. The junction had 2 bases not matched to a gene; V was cut back by 4 bases and J by 2 bases. CDR3 bases: TGCGCCAGCAGCCGGGACAGCAACTATGGCTACACCTTC. As protein: CASSRDSNYGYTF.

Note on this clone: Other DNA sequences in this sample translate to the same CDR3. The chain carries TRBV28 and TRBJ2-7, with TRBD1 matching 8 bases. Unmatched junction bases numbered 5, after V lost 4 bases and J lost 6 bases. CDR1 is MDHEN and CDR2 is SYDVKM in the germline V gene. The CDR3 is made up of 13 amino acids. CDR3 sequence (DNA): TGTGCCAGCAGTTCTGGACAGGGAGGCGAGCAGTACTTC. Translated, it gives CASSSGQGGEQYF.